This TCR beta chain was recorded in a study of patients and donors after allogeneic stem cell transplantation. Germline lookup yields CDR1 SQVTM and CDR2 ANQGSEA. The CDR3 length is 15 residues. V lost 1 base and J lost 6, with 18 bases in between. TCRdb reprocessed the RT-PCR reads with MiXCR, giving one entry per CDR3 protein. The table includes about 96,000 distinct CDR3 sequences, around 48% detected once. Sequenced: blood, either unsorted or a sorted T cell fraction (not recorded which). The chain carries TRBV29-1 and TRBJ1-1; D may be TRBD1 (6 bases). The receptor was derived from a human donor who was either an allogeneic HSCT recipient or a stem cell or donor lymphocyte infusion donor (not recorded which). It is not recorded whose cells these are; they may come from a transplant donor. CDR3 bases: TGCAGCGTTGAAGGAGGCTTTGGGGGCGCCTCTGAAGCTTTCTTT. Protein product: CSVEGGFGGASEAFF. Complete variable domain (other parts from reference TRBV29-1 and TRBJ1-1): SAVISQKPSRDICQRGTSLTIQCQVDSQVTMMFWYRQQPGQSLTLIATANQGSEATYESGFVIDKFPISRPNLTFSTLTVSNMSPEDSSIYLCSVEGGFGGASEAFFGQGTRLTVV.